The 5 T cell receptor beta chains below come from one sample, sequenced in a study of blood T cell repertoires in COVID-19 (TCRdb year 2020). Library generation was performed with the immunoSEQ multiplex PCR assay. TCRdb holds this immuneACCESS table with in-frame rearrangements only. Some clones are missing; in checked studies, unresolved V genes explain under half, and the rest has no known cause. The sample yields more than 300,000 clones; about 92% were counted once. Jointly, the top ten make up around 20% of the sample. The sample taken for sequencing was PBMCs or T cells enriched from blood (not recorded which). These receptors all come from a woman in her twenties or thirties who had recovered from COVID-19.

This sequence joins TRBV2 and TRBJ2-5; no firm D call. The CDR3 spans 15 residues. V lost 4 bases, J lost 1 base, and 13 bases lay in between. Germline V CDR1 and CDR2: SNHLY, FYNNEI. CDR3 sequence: CASSAYSDFQETQYF. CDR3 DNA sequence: TGTGCCAGCAGTGCCTACTCAGACTTCCAAGAGACCCAGTACTTC.

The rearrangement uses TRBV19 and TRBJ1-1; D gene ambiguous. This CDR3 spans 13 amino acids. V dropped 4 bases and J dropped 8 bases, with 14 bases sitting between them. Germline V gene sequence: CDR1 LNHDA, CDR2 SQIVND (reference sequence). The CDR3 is CASSKDWTAEAFF. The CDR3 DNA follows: TGTGCCAGTAGTAAGGACTGGACGGCCGAAGCTTTCTTT.

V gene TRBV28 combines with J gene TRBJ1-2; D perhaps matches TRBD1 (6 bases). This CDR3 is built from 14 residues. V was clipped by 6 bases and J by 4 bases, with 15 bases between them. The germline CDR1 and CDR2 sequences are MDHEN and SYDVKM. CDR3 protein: CASRRPQGGYGYTF. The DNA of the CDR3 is TGTGCCAGCAGGCGTCCCCAAGGGGGCTATGGCTACACCTTC.

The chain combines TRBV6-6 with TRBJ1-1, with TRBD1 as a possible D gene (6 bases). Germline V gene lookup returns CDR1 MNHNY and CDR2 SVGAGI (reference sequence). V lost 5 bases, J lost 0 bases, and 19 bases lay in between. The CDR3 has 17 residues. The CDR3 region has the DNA TGTGCCAGCAGTCCCCGGGACATCTCCCTCATGAACACTGAAGCTTTCTTT. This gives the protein CASSPRDISLMNTEAFF.

CDR3 loop: CASSPRDRVPYEQYF. Here the CDR3 DNA reads TGTGCCAGCAGCCCCCGGGACAGGGTCCCCTACGAGCAGTACTTC. This rearrangement joins TRBV7-9 to TRBJ2-7, with 9 bases aligning to TRBD1. With 5 bases clipped from V and 2 bases from J, the junction kept 7 bases outside the gene matches. The V gene's germline CDR1 is SEHNR and CDR2 FQNEAQ (reference sequence). This CDR3 is built from 15 residues. The full variable domain, rest sourced from reference TRBV7-9 and TRBJ2-7, is DTGVSQNPRHKITKRGQNVTFRCDPISEHNRLYWYRQTLGQGPEFLTYFQNEAQLEKSRLLSDRFSAERPKGSFSTLEIQRTEQGDSAMYLCASSPRDRVPYEQYFGPGTRLTVT.